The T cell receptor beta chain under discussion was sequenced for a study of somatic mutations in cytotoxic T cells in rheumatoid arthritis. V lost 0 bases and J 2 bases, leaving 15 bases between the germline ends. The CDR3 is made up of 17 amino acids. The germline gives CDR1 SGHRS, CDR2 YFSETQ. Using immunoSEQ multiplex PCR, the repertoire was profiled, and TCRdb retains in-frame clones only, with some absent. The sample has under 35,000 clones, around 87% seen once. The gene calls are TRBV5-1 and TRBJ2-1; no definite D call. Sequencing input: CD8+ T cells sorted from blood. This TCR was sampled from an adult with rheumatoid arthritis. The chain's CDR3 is CASSLDLRVGTYNEQFF. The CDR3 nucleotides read TGCGCCAGCAGCTTGGATCTACGAGTGGGGACCTACAATGAGCAGTTCTTC.